This T cell receptor (beta chain) comes out of a study of control samples from healthy donors and cancer patients. Profiling relied on immunoSEQ multiplex PCR, and the TCRdb table lists in-frame clones only, not all of them. The sample has 90,000 to 100,000 clones; 70% to 80% are singletons. The sample comprised blood. The TCR was taken from a young woman in good health.

The CDR3 here is CASSQPASGGPDTQYF. The CDR3 bases are TGCGCCAGCAGCCAACCGGCTAGCGGGGGCCCAGATACGCAGTATTTT. The chain links TRBV5-1 to TRBJ2-3; TRBD2 agrees at 10 bases. This CDR3 is built from 16 residues. The ends lost 4 bases at V and 4 bases at J; junction bases unmatched: 9. In germline, CDR1 is SGHRS, CDR2 YFSETQ.